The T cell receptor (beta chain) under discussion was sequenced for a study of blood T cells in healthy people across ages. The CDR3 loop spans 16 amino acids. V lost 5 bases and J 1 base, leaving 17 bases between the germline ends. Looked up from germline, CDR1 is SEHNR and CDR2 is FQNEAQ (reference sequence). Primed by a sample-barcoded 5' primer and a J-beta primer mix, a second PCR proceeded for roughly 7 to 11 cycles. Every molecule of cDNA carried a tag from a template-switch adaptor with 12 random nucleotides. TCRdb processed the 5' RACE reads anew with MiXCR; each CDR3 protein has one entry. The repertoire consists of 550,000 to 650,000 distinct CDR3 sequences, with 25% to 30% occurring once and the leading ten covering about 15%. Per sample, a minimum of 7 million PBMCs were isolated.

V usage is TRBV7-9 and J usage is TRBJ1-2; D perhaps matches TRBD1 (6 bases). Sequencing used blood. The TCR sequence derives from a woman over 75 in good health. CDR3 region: CASSQRTGTSNYGYTF. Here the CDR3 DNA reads TGTGCCAGCAGCCAACGGACCGGGACAAGTAACTATGGCTACACCTTC. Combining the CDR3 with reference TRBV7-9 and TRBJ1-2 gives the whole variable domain DTGVSQNPRHKITKRGQNVTFRCDPISEHNRLYWYRQTLGQGPEFLTYFQNEAQLEKSRLLSDRFSAERPKGSFSTLEIQRTEQGDSAMYLCASSQRTGTSNYGYTFGSGTRLTVV.